This T cell receptor beta chain was captured in a study of cytotoxic CD8 clonotypes in ibrutinib-treated CLL. Overall study: Timing of response sample collection was a median about twelve months after treatment start, with a range of 6 to 36. Notes on the study in general: The public clonotypes identified were infrequent and showed contraction or stability on treatment. Rising at ibrutinib response, clonality subsequently fell back toward baseline at progression.

Notes on this clone: As yet, its antigen is unknown.

CDR1 and CDR2 from the germline V gene are SQVTM and ANQGSEA. Losses at the gene ends were 6 bases for V and 4 bases for J; bases not matched to a gene: 2. CDR3 length: 11 amino acids. Using immunoSEQ multiplex PCR, the repertoire was profiled, and TCRdb retains in-frame clones only, with some absent. The sample has tens of thousands of clones; around 52% are singletons. The V call is TRBV29-1, the J call TRBJ1-2; TRBD1 agrees at 7 bases. Sequenced here: PBMCs, sampled at disease progression, from a patient treated with ibrutinib. The clonotype comes from a human donor with chronic lymphocytic leukemia. DNA of the CDR3: TGCAGCGTCCAGGGGGTCTATGGCTACACCTTC. Protein: CSVQGVYGYTF.